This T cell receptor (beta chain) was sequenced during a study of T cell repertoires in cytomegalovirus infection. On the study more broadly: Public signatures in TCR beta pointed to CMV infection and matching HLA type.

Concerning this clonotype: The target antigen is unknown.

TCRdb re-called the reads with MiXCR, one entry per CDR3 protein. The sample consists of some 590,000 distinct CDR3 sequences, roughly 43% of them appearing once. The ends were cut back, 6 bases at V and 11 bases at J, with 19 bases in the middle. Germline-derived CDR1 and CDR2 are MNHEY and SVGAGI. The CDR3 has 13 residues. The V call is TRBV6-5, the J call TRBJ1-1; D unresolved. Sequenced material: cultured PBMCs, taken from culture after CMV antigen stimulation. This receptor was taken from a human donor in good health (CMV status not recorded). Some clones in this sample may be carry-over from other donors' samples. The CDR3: CASRGKQTTEAFF. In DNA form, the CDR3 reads TGTGCCAGCAGAGGGAAACAGACTACCGAGGCTTTCTTT.